A single sample gave rise to the 18 T cell receptor beta chains below, sequenced in a study of T cell responses to AZD1222 COVID-19 vaccine. TCRdb keeps only in-frame clones here, not all; method: immunoSEQ multiplex PCR. The sample lists around 120,000 clones; around 85% were seen once. The starting material was peripheral blood, obtained on day 0 of AZD1222 vaccination. The source is an adult in good health.

The rearrangement joins TRBV7-3 to TRBJ2-5, with 7 bases identical to TRBD2. Germline-derived CDR1 and CDR2 are SGHTA and FQGTGA. The V and J ends lost 1 base and 4 bases, in that order; junction bases with no gene match: 0. The CDR3 sequence is 13 residues long. The CDR3 loop reads CASSLREGETQYF. In DNA, the CDR3 is TGTGCCAGCAGCTTAAGGGAGGGAGAGACCCAGTACTTC.

The chain is built from TRBV5-6 and TRBJ1-5, with a tentative D call TRBD1 (5 bases). V was trimmed by 2 bases and J by 3 bases, leaving 12 bases between them. From germline, CDR1 is SGHDT and CDR2 YYEEEE. There are 15 residues in the CDR3. The CDR3 DNA is TGTGCCAGCAGCTTTACAAGGGGAAACAATCAGCCCCAGCATTTT. It codes for CASSFTRGNNQPQHF.

This clone was recorded only once. The gene calls are TRBV6-1 and TRBJ2-7; D unresolved. The CDR3 is 13 residues long. With 6 bases removed from V and 6 bases from J, the gap between germline ends came to 15 bases. Per germline, CDR1 MNHNS and CDR2 SASEGT. CDR3 loop: CASSQTKLSEQYF. CDR3 coding DNA: TGTGCCAGCAGCCAAACCAAGCTTTCCGAGCAGTACTTC.

The rearrangement joins TRBV30 to TRBJ2-7, with D possibly being TRBD1 (6 bases). This CDR3 spans 13 amino acids. Germline V lookup: CDR1 GTSNPN, CDR2 SVGIG (reference sequence). The V end was cut by 4 bases, the J end by 3 bases, with 13 bases between. CDR3 bases: TGTGCCTGGACGGGGACAAAATTCTACGAGCAGTACTTC. Translated: CAWTGTKFYEQYF.

The gene calls are TRBV11-2 and TRBJ1-2; D unclear. Trimming left V 3 bases short and J 5 bases short, with 4 bases between. The CDR3 has 11 amino acids. Germline V gives CDR1 SGHAT, CDR2 FQNNGV. In DNA form, the CDR3 reads TGTGCCAGCAGCTTTAGATATGGCTACACCTTC. It is translated as CASSFRYGYTF.

CDR3 amino acids: CASSVGAGGPPTGELFF. The CDR3 bases are TGTGCCAGCAGCGTAGGGGCGGGAGGGCCCCCCACCGGGGAGCTGTTTTTT. V and J are TRBV9 and TRBJ2-2; 9 bases agree with TRBD2. V gave up 0 bases and J gave up 4 bases; unmatched junction bases: 7. Per the germline V gene, CDR1 is SGDLS and CDR2 is YYNGEE. The CDR3 is made up of 17 amino acids. Using reference TRBV9 and TRBJ2-2 for the parts outside the CDR3, the full variable domain is DSGVTQTPKHLITATGQRVTLRCSPRSGDLSVYWYQQSLDQGLQFLIQYYNGEERAKGNILERFSAQQFPDLHSELNLSSLELGDSALYFCASSVGAGGPPTGELFFGEGSRLTVL.

This rearrangement joins TRBV27 to TRBJ2-7, with 10 positions matching TRBD1. This CDR3 has 13 amino acids. CDR1 is MNHEY and CDR2 is SMNVEV in the germline V gene (reference sequence). Trimming removed 7 bases from V and 7 bases from J; junction bases left unmatched: 7. The DNA for the CDR3 is TGTGCCAGCAAGGGACAGGGGAATAGGGAGCAGTACTTC. Its translation: CASKGQGNREQYF.

The V call is TRBV28, the J call TRBJ1-2, with no clear D. Germline CDR1 MDHEN, CDR2 SYDVKM. The CDR3 loop spans 13 amino acids. Trimming took 7 bases from V and 3 from J, leaving 12 bases between them. The CDR3 loop is CASIAGTYYGYTF. In DNA, the CDR3 is TGTGCCAGCATAGCAGGTACCTACTATGGCTACACCTTC.

This clone appeared a few times. The DNA for the CDR3 is TGCAGCGTTGAACAGGGGGCGGGCACAGATACGCAGTATTTT. Its translation is CSVEQGAGTDTQYF. The chain links TRBV29-1 to TRBJ2-3, with TRBD1 matching 8 bases. CDR3 length equals 14 residues. V shed 2 bases, J shed 1 base, and the junction held 2 bases outside the gene matches. Germline CDR1 and CDR2: SQVTM and ANQGSEA.

The V gene is TRBV28, the J gene TRBJ2-7; the match to TRBD2 covers 8 bases. CDR3 length: 16 residues. CDR1 is MDHEN and CDR2 is SYDVKM in the germline V gene. Trimming cost V 7 bases and J 7 bases; bases outside gene matches: 18. The CDR3 region has the DNA TGTGCCAGCACCCTAACTCGGGCTAGCGGGCCTAAGGAGCAGTACTTC. Protein product: CASTLTRASGPKEQYF. Full variable domain (missing parts from reference TRBV28 and TRBJ2-7): DVKVTQSSRYLVKRTGEKVFLECVQDMDHENMFWYRQDPGLGLRLIYFSYDVKMKEKGDIPEGYSVSREKKERFSLILESASTNQTSMYLCASTLTRASGPKEQYFGPGTRLTVT.

The rearrangement joins TRBV10-1 to TRBJ2-7, with 11 bases matching TRBD2. The trim removed 6 bases at V and 5 bases at J, leaving 9 bases unmatched. Germline V gives CDR1 WNHNN, CDR2 SYGVQD (reference sequence). The CDR3 loop spans 15 amino acids. The CDR3 protein is CASRSLAGGTHEQYF. CDR3 DNA: TGCGCCAGCAGAAGCCTAGCGGGAGGCACCCACGAGCAGTACTTC.

This chain connects TRBV7-8 to TRBJ1-1; possible D gene TRBD1, 6 bases. The CDR3 extends over 15 amino acids. The V gene lost 0 bases and the J gene lost 6 bases, with 14 bases spanning the gap. Germline CDR1 and CDR2: SGHVS and FQNEAQ. The CDR3 here is CASSLALGGRSEAFF. Written as DNA, the CDR3 is TGTGCCAGCAGCTTAGCTCTTGGGGGGCGATCTGAAGCTTTCTTT.

The table lists this clone with a count of one. Other DNA sequences in the same sample also yield this CDR3. J is TRBJ1-4 and V is TRBV4-1; a possible D gene is TRBD1 (5 bases). The germline CDR1 and CDR2 sequences are MGHRA and YSYEKL. This CDR3 comprises 15 residues. V was cut by 2 bases and J by 8 bases, with 15 bases left in between. The CDR3 nucleotides are TGCGCCAGCAGCCAATCGACGGGGGTAGGGGAAAAACTGTTTTTT. Translating it yields CASSQSTGVGEKLFF.

This clone was recorded a few times. One end of the junction is discordant with germline, which a read error may explain. The genes are TRBV7-7 and TRBJ2-2; D may be TRBD1 or TRBD2 (5 bases each). CDR1 and CDR2 (germline): SSHAT, FNYEAQ (reference sequence). CDR3 length: 15 amino acids. CDR3 DNA: TGTGCTAGCAGGCCCGGGACGAGAGCGACCGGGGAGCTGTTTTTT. It specifies CASRPGTRATGELFF.

The chain is built from TRBV12-3 or TRBV12-4 and TRBJ1-2; D possibly corresponds to TRBD1 (5 bases). V lost 6 bases and J 7 bases, leaving 12 bases between the germline ends. The CDR3 loop spans 12 amino acids. DNA of the CDR3: TGTGCCAGCAGAAAAGGGGATAGTGGCTACACCTTC. Its protein is CASRKGDSGYTF.

The chain has TRBV29-1 and TRBJ2-7; D may correspond to TRBD1 or TRBD2 (5 bases each). Germline V lookup: CDR1 SQVTM, CDR2 ANQGSEA. The CDR3 extends over 14 amino acids. V gave up 3 bases and J gave up 0 bases, with 12 bases separating them. For the CDR3, the DNA is TGCAGCGTTGACTTGGGACGGAGCTCCTACGAGCAGTACTTC. Its protein product is CSVDLGRSSYEQYF.

The V call is TRBV28, the J call TRBJ1-1; the D is unclear. Trimming took 6 bases from V and 4 from J, leaving 18 bases between them. This CDR3 has 15 amino acids. CDR1 MDHEN and CDR2 SYDVKM come from the germline V gene. The CDR3 DNA reads TGTGCCAGCAGACTACCGGGCCCAACCGGCACTGAAGCTTTCTTT. Translated, it gives CASRLPGPTGTEAFF.

This clone was detected once. The chain couples TRBV7-3 to TRBJ2-5, with 15 positions matching TRBD2. The CDR3 totals 17 residues. The germline V gene has CDR1 SGHTA and CDR2 FQGTGA. With 5 bases clipped from V and 2 bases from J, the junction kept 6 bases outside the gene matches. CDR3 DNA: TGTGCCAGCAGCAAGGGACTAGCGGGAGGAACTCAAGAGACCCAGTACTTC. Protein product: CASSKGLAGGTQETQYF.